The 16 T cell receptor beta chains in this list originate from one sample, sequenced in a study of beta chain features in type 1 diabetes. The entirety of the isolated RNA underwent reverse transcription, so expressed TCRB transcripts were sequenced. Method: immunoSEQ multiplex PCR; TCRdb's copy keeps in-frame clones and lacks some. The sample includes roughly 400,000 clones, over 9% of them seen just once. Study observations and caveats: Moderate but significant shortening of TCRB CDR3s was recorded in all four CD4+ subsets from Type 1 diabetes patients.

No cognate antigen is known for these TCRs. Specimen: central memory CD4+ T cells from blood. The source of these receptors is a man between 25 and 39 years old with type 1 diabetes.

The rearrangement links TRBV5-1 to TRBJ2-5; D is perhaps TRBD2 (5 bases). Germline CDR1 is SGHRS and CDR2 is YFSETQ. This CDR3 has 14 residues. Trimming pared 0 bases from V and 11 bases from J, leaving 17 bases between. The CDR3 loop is CASSLANGVGEQYF. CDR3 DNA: TGCGCCAGCAGCTTGGCCAACGGGGTTGGTGAGCAGTACTTC. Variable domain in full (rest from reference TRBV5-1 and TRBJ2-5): KAGVTQTPRYLIKTRGQQVTLSCSPISGHRSVSWYQQTPGQGLQFLFEYFSETQRNKGNFPGRFSGRQFSNSRSEMNVSTLELGDSALYLCASSLANGVGEQYFGPGTRLLVL.

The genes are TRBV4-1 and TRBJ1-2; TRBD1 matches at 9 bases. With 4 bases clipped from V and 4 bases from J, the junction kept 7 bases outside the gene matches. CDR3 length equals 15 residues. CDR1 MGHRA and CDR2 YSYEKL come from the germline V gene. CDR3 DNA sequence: TGCGCCAGCAGCCCTAGACAGGGGGGAGGCTATGGCTACACCTTC. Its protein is CASSPRQGGGYGYTF.

The CDR3, as DNA: TGTGCCAGCAGCTCCCGCACTAGCGGGCGCGTTTATTACGAGCAGTACTTC. The encoded protein is CASSSRTSGRVYYEQYF. The chain uses TRBV7-2 and TRBJ2-7, with 9 bases lining up with TRBD2. Germline values: CDR1 SGHTA, CDR2 FQGNSA. The CDR3 loop spans 17 amino acids. V was clipped by 4 bases and J by 4 bases; unmatched bases: 14.

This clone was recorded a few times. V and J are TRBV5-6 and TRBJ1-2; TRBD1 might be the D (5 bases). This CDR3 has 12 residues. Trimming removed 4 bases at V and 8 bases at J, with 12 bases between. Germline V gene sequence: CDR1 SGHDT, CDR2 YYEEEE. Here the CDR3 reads CASSRGPGGYTF. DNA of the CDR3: TGTGCCAGCAGCAGGGGACCAGGAGGCTACACCTTC.

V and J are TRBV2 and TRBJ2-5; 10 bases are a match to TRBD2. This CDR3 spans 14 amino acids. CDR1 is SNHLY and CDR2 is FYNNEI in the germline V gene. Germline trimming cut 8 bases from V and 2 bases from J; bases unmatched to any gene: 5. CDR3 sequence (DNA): TGTGCCAGCGCCGGGACTAGCGTTCAAGAGACCCAGTACTTC. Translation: CASAGTSVQETQYF. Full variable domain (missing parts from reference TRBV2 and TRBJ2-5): EPEVTQTPSHQVTQMGQEVILRCVPISNHLYFYWYRQILGQKVEFLVSFYNNEISEKSEIFDDQFSVERPDGSNFTLKIRSTKLEDSAMYFCASAGTSVQETQYFGPGTRLLVL.

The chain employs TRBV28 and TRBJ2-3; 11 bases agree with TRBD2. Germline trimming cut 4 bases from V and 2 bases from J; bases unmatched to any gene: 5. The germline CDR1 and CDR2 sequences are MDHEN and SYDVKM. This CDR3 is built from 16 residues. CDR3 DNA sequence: TGTGCCAGCAGTTCTCTAGCGGGAGGCACCACAGATACGCAGTATTTT. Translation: CASSSLAGGTTDTQYF.

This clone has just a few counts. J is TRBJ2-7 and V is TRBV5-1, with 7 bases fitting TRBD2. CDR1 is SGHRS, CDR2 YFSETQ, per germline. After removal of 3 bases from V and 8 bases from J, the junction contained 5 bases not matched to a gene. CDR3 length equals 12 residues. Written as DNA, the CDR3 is TGCGCCAGCAGCTGGGAGGGGTACCAGCAGTACTTC. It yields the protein CASSWEGYQQYF.

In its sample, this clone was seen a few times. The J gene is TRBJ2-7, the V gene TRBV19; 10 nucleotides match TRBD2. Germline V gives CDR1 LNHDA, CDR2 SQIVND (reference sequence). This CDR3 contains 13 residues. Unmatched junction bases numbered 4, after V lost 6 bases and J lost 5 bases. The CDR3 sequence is CASRVTSGNEQYF. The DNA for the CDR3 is TGTGCCAGTAGAGTAACTAGCGGGAACGAGCAGTACTTC.

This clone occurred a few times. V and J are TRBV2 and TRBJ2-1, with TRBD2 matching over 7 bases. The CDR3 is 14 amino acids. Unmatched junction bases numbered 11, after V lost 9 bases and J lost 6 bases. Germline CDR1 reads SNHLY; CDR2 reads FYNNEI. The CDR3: CASRRGGSFNEQFF. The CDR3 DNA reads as TGTGCCAGTAGAAGAGGCGGGAGCTTCAATGAGCAGTTCTTC. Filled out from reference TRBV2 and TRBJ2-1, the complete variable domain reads EPEVTQTPSHQVTQMGQEVILRCVPISNHLYFYWYRQILGQKVEFLVSFYNNEISEKSEIFDDQFSVERPDGSNFTLKIRSTKLEDSAMYFCASRRGGSFNEQFFGPGTRLTVL.

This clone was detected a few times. The CDR3 here is CASSPGGSTDTQYF. The DNA for the CDR3 is TGTGCCAGCAGCCCAGGGGGAAGCACAGATACGCAGTATTTT. The chain links TRBV7-3 to TRBJ2-3, with 7 bases matching TRBD1. Germline lookup yields CDR1 SGHTA and CDR2 FQGTGA. This CDR3 has 14 residues. V trimming: 5 bases; J trimming: 0 bases; junction bases outside the gene matches: 2.

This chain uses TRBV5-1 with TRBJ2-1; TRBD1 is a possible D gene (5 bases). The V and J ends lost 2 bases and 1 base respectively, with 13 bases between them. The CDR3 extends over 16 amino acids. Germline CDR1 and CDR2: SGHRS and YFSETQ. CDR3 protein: CASSLVGEGSYNEQFF. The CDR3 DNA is TGCGCCAGCAGCTTAGTAGGGGAAGGGTCCTACAATGAGCAGTTCTTC.

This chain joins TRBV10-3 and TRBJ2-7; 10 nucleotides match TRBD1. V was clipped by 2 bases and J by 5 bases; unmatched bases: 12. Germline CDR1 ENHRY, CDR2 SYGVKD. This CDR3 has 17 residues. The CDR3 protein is CAISERGRGTGVHEQYF. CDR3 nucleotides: TGTGCCATCAGTGAGCGAGGGAGGGGGACAGGGGTCCACGAGCAGTACTTC.

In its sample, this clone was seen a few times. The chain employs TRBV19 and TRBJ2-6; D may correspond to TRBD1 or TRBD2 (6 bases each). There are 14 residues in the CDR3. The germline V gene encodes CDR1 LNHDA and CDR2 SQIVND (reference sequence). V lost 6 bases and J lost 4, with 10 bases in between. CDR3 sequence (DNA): TGTGCCAGTAGCCCGGGGGCGGGGGCCAACGTCCTGACTTTC. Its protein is CASSPGAGANVLTF. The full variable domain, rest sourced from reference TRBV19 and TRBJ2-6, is DGGITQSPKYLFRKEGQNVTLSCEQNLNHDAMYWYRQDPGQGLRLIYYSQIVNDFQKGDIAEGYSVSREKKESFPLTVTSAQKNPTAFYLCASSPGAGANVLTFGAGSRLTVL.

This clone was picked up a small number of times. CDR3 in DNA: TGTGCCAGCAGCCCGCGACTAGTAGCCTACGAGCAGTACTTC. Its translation is CASSPRLVAYEQYF. The rearrangement uses TRBV7-8 and TRBJ2-7; TRBD2 might be the D (6 bases). The V and J ends lost 5 bases and 2 bases respectively, with 13 bases between them. CDR3 length equals 14 residues. Germline V CDR1 and CDR2: SGHVS, FQNEAQ. The variable domain in full, completed from reference TRBV7-8 and TRBJ2-7, reads GAGVSQSPRYKVAKRGQDVALRCDPISGHVSLFWYQQALGQGPEFLTYFQNEAQLDKSGLPSDRFFAERPEGSVSTLKIQRTQQEDSAVYLCASSPRLVAYEQYFGPGTRLTVT.

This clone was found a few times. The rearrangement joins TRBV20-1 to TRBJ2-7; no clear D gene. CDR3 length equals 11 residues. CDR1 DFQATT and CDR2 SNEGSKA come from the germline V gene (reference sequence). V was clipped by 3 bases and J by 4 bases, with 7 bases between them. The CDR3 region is CSASPVYEQYF. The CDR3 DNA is TGCAGTGCTAGCCCAGTATACGAGCAGTACTTC.

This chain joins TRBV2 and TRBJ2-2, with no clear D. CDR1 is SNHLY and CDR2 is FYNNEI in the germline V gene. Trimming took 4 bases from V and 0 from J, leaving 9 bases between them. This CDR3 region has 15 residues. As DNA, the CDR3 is TGTGCCAGCAGTGTGCGTCCGGCGAACACCGGGGAGCTGTTTTTT. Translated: CASSVRPANTGELFF.